This T cell receptor (beta chain) was obtained from a study of regulatory T cells in long-lasting Graves disease. Study background: Those Graves' patients who were newly diagnosed had been on antithyroid drugs under 3 months.

Time point of the sample: newly diagnosed GD, antithyroid drugs for less than 3 months. RNA isolated from PBMCs was used to make the TCR library. This clonotype was observed at least ten times. What it binds is not known. Sequencing libraries for TCR beta were prepared with iRepertoire HTBI primers and Arm-PCR of CDR3 regions. Each CDR3 protein gets one entry after TCRdb re-called the multiplex PCR reads with MiXCR. The repertoire holds 550,000 to 600,000 distinct CDR3 sequences, with about 16% as singletons. General study results and limits: Sampling was limited to peripheral blood rather than thyroid tissue. TRBV28 was favored in persistent disease, as were TRBJ1-2 and TRBJ2-5.

Germline CDR1 and CDR2: MNHEY and SVGEGT. V shed 2 bases, J shed 3 bases, and the junction held 3 bases outside the gene matches. This CDR3 has 14 amino acids. These same data were also listed under a study on T cells in Graves' hyperthyroidism and ophthalmopathy.

This receptor was taken from a man younger than 35 with Graves disease. Here the sequenced sample was peripheral blood mononuclear cells (PBMCs), taken at new diagnosis, from a patient treated with antithyroid drugs. V is TRBV6-2 or TRBV6-3 and J is TRBJ2-7; 8 nucleotides match TRBD1. The CDR3 region has the DNA TGTGCCAGCAGTTACGGACAGGGAAGCTACGAGCAGTACTTC. Its translation is CASSYGQGSYEQYF.